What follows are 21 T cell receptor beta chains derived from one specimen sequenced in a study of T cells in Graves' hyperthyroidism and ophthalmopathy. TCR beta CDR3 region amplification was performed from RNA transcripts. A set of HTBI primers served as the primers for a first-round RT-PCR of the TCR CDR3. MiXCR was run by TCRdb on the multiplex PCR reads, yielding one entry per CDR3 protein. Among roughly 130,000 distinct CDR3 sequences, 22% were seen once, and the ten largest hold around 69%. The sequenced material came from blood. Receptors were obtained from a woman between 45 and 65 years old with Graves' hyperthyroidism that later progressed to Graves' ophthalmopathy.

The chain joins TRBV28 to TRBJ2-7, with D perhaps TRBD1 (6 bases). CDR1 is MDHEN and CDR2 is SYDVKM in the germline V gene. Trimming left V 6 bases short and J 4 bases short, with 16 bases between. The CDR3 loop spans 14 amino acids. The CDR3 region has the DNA TGTGCCAGCAGAGAGACCGGGACAAAGTACGAGCAGTACTTC. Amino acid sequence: CASRETGTKYEQYF.

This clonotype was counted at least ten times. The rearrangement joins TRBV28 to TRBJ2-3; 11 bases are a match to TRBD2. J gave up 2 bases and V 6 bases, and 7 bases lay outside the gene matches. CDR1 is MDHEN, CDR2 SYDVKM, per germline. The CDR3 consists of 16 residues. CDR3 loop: CASRPPGLADTDTQYF. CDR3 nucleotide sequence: TGTGCCAGCAGACCCCCGGGACTAGCGGACACAGATACGCAGTATTTT.

CDR3 nucleotides: TGTGCCAGCAGTTCAACACTGGGACGCGAAAAACTGTTTTTT. Encoded protein: CASSSTLGREKLFF. The chain links TRBV28 to TRBJ1-4, with TRBD1 as a possible D gene (5 bases). The germline V gene encodes CDR1 MDHEN and CDR2 SYDVKM. This CDR3 region has 14 residues. V lost 4 bases and J lost 8, with 14 bases in between.

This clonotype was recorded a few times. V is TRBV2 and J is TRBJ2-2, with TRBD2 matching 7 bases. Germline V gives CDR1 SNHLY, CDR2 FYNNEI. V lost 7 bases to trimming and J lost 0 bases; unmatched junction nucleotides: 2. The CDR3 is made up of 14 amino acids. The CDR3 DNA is TGTGCCAGCAAGGGAGGGGCGAACACCGGGGAGCTGTTTTTT. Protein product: CASKGGANTGELFF. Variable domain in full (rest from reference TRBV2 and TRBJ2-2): EPEVTQTPSHQVTQMGQEVILRCVPISNHLYFYWYRQILGQKVEFLVSFYNNEISEKSEIFDDQFSVERPDGSNFTLKIRSTKLEDSAMYFCASKGGANTGELFFGEGSRLTVL.

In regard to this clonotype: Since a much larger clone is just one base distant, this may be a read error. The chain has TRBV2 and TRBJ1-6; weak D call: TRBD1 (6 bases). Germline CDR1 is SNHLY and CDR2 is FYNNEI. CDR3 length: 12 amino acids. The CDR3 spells CTSRTGGSPLHF. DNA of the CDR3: TGTACCAGCAGGACGGGGGGCTCGCCCCTCCACTTT. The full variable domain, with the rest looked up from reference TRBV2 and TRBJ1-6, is EPEVTQTPSHQVTQMGQEVILRCVPISNHLYFYWYRQILGQKVEFLVSFYNNEISEKSEIFDDQFSVERPDGSNFTLKIRSTKLEDSAMYFCTSRTGGSPLHFGNGTRLTVT.

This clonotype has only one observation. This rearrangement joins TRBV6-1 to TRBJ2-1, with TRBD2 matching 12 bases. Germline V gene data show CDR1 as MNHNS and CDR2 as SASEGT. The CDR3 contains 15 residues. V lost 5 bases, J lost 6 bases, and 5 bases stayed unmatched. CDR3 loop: CASSKKTSGSNEQFF. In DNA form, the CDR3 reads TGTGCCAGCAGTAAGAAGACTAGCGGGAGCAATGAGCAGTTCTTC.

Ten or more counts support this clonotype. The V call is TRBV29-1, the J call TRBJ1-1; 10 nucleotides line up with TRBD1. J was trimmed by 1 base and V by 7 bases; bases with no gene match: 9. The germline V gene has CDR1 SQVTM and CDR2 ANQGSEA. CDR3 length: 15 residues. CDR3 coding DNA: TGCAGCGCCTCATGGCGGACAGGGGGGAACACTGAAGCTTTCTTT. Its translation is CSASWRTGGNTEAFF.

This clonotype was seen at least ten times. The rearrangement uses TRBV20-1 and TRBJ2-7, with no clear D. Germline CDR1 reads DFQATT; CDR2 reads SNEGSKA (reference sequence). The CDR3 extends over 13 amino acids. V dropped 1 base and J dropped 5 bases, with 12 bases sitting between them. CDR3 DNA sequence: TGCAGTGCTAGAGTGCCAGCGCAGGACGAGCAGTACTTC. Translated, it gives CSARVPAQDEQYF.

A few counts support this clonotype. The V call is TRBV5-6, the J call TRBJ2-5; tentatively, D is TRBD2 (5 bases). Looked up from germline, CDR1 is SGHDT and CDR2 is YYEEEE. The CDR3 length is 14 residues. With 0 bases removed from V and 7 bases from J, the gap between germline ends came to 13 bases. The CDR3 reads CASSLAETRGTQYF. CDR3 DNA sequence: TGTGCCAGCAGCTTGGCGGAAACCCGGGGGACCCAGTACTTC.

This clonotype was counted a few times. CDR3: CASSPYPGNYGYTF. For the CDR3, the DNA is TGTGCCAGCAGCCCTTACCCAGGGAACTATGGCTACACCTTC. The chain uses TRBV5-5 and TRBJ1-2, with D possibly being TRBD1 (5 bases). V was pared by 4 bases and J by 2 bases, with 12 bases between. Germline values: CDR1 SGHKS, CDR2 YYEKEE (reference sequence). This CDR3 region has 14 residues.

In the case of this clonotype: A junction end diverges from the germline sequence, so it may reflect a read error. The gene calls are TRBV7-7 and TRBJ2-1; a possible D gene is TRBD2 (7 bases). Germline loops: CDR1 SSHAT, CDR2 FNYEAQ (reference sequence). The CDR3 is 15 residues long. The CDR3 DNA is TGTGCTAGCAGCTTAGGGGGGGGGATCAACAATGAGCAGTTCTTC. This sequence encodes CASSLGGGINNEQFF.

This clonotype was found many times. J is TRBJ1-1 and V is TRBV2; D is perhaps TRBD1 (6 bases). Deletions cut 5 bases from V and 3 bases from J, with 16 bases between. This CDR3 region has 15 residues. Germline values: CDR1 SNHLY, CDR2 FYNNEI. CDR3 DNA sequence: TGTGCCAGCAGTTATAGAGGACAGTATTACACTGAAGCTTTCTTT. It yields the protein CASSYRGQYYTEAFF.

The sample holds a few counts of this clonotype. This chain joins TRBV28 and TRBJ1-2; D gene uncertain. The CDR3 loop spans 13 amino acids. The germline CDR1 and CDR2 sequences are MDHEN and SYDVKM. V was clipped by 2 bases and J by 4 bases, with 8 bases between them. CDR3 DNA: TGTGCCAGCAGTTTAAGTGGGGTCTATGGCTACACCTTC. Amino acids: CASSLSGVYGYTF.

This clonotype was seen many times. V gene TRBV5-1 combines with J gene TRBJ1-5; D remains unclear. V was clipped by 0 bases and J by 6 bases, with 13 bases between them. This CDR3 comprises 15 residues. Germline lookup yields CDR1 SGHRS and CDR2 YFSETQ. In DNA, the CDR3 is TGCGCCAGCAGCTTGGAAGATCCTTCGGTTCAGCCCCAGCATTTT. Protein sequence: CASSLEDPSVQPQHF. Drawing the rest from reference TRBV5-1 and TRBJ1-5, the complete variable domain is KAGVTQTPRYLIKTRGQQVTLSCSPISGHRSVSWYQQTPGQGLQFLFEYFSETQRNKGNFPGRFSGRQFSNSRSEMNVSTLELGDSALYLCASSLEDPSVQPQHFGDGTRLSIL.

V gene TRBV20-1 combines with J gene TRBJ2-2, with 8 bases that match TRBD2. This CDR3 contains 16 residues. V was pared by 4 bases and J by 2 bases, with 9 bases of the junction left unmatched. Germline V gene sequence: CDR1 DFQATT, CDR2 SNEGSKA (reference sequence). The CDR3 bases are TGCAGTGCTACCCAGCGGGAGCGCACTAACACCGGGGAGCTGTTTTTT. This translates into CSATQRERTNTGELFF.

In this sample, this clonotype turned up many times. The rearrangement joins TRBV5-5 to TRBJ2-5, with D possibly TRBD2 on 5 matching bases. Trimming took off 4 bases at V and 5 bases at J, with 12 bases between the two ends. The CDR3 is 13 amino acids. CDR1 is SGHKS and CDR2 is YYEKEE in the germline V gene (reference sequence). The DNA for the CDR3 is TGTGCCAGCAGCCTTGTGGGGAGTGAGACCCAGTACTTC. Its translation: CASSLVGSETQYF.

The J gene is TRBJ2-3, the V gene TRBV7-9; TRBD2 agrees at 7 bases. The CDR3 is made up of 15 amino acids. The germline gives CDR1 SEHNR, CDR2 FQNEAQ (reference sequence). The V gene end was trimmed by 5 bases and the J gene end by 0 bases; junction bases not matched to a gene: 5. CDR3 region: CASSRGETSTDTQYF. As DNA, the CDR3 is TGTGCCAGCAGCCGGGGGGAAACCAGCACAGATACGCAGTATTTT.

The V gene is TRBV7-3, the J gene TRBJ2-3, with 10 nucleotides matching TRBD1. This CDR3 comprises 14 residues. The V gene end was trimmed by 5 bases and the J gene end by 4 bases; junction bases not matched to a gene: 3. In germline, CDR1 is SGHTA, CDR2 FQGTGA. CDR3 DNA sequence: TGTGCCAGCAGCAGAGGACAGGGGGCAGATACGCAGTATTTT. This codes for CASSRGQGADTQYF.

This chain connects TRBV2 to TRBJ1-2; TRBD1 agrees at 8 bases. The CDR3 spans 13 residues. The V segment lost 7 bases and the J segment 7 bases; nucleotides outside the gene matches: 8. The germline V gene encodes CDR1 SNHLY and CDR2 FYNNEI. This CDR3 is CASTSDRGSGYTF. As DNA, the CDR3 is TGTGCCAGCACCTCTGACAGGGGAAGTGGCTACACCTTC. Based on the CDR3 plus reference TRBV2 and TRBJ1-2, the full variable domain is EPEVTQTPSHQVTQMGQEVILRCVPISNHLYFYWYRQILGQKVEFLVSFYNNEISEKSEIFDDQFSVERPDGSNFTLKIRSTKLEDSAMYFCASTSDRGSGYTFGSGTRLTVV.

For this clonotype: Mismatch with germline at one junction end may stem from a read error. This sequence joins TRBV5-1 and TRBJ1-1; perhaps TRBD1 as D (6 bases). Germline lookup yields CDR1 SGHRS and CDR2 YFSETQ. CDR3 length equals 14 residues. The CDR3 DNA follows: TGTGCCAGCAGCCCCGGGACACAGAACACTGAAGCTTTCTTT. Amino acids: CASSPGTQNTEAFF.

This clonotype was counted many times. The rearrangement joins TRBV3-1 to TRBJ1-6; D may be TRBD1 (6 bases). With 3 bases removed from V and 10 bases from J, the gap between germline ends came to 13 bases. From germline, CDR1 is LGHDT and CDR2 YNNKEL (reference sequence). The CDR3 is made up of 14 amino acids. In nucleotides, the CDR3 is TGTGCCAGCAGCCAGAGCCCACAGGGATCACCCCTCCACTTT. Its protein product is CASSQSPQGSPLHF.